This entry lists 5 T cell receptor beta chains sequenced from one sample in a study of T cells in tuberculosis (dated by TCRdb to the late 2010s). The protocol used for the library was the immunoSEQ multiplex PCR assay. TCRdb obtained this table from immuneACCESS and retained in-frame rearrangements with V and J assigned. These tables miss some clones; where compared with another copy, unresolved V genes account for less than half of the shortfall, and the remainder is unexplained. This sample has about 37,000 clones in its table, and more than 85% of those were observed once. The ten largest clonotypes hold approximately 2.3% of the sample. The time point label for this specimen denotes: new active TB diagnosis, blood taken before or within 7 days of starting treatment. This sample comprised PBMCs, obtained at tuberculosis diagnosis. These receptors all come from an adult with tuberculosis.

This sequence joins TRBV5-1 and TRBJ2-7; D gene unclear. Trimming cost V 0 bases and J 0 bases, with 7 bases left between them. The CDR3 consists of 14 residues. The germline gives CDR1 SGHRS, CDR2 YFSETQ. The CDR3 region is CASSLDIHSYEQYF. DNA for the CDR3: TGCGCCAGCAGCTTGGACATACACTCCTACGAGCAGTACTTC.

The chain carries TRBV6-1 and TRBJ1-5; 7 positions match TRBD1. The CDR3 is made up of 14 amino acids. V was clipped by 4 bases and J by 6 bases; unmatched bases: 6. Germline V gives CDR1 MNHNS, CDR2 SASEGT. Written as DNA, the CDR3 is TGTGCCAGCAGTGCACTACAGGGGATTCAGCCCCAGCATTTT. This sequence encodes CASSALQGIQPQHF.

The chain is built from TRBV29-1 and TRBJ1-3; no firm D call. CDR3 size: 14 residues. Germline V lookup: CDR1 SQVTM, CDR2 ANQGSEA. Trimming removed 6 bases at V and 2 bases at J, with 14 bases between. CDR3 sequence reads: CSVEGGRTGNTIYF. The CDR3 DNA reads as TGCAGCGTAGAGGGTGGGAGAACTGGAAACACCATATATTTT.

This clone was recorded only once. The CDR3 sequence: CASSQAGTSSYNEQFF. The CDR3, as DNA: TGTGCCAGCAGCCAGGCCGGGACTAGCTCCTACAATGAGCAGTTCTTC. This chain connects TRBV4-2 to TRBJ2-1; 8 bases fit TRBD2. J was trimmed by 0 bases and V by 3 bases; bases with no gene match: 4. The germline V gene encodes CDR1 LGHNA and CDR2 YNFKEQ. The CDR3 has 16 residues.

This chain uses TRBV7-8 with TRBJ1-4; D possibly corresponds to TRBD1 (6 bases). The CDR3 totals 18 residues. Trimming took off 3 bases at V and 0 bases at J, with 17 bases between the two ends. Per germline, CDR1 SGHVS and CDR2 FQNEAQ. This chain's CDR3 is CASSFGTTSLATNEKLFF. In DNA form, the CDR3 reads TGTGCCAGCAGCTTTGGGACAACGTCTCTTGCAACTAATGAAAAACTGTTTTTT.